This T cell receptor (beta chain) was identified in a study of shared clonotypes between healthy human individuals. Per the authors' pipeline: Filtering of immunoSEQ junctional sequences could not match full-length read filtering. TCRdb keeps only in-frame clones here, not all; method: immunoSEQ multiplex PCR. For V, J and clone size, that table is used; D and trimming come from the DNA. There are some 350,000 clones in the sample; approximately 74% occur only once, and under 13% lies in the top ten. Trimming pared 0 bases from V and 10 bases from J, leaving 11 bases between. This CDR3 comprises 13 residues. CDR1 and CDR2 (germline): SGHRS, YFSETQ.

Sequenced input: memory CD4+ T cells sorted from blood. Specified subset: CD45RA-negative fraction. The chain links TRBV5-1 to TRBJ2-1; D remains unclear. The receptor comes from a man between 25 and 39 years old in good health. Written as DNA, the CDR3 is TGCGCCAGCAGCTTGGCCGAGGCTAGGGAGCAGTTCTTC. Its protein is CASSLAEAREQFF.